This T cell receptor (beta chain) was obtained from a study of Ad26.COV2.S vaccination and SARS-CoV-2 variants. Study-level findings and limits: Researchers cautioned that TCR breadth and depth analyses may have underestimated total T cell responses.

Trimming removed 5 bases from V and 4 bases from J, with 11 bases in between. CDR3 length: 14 residues. Germline V gene data show CDR1 as LNHDA and CDR2 as SQIVND (reference sequence). Treatment meaning: roughly 20 received Ad26.COV2.S at low or high dose, single or two shots; roughly five received placebo; per-sample allocation not given. Collection of samples fell on day 63 after the first vaccine or placebo injection. Some clones are missing from TCRdb's copy, which holds only in-frame ones; the method was immunoSEQ multiplex PCR. There are 400,000 to 450,000 clones in the sample; about 93% occur only once, and roughly an eighth lies in the top ten. Remarks on this clone: Its antigen is still unknown.

The sequences come from peripheral blood, collected in a trial of Ad26.COV2.S vaccine versus placebo. This clonotype originated in a person aged 18-65 years who received the Ad26.COV2.S COVID-19 vaccine or a placebo. This chain links TRBV19 with TRBJ2-2; D is unclear. The DNA of the CDR3 is TGTGCCAGTAGTCTATTCCTCATCACCGGGGAGCTGTTTTTT. Residues: CASSLFLITGELFF.